One and the same sample provided the 3 T cell receptor beta chains below, sequenced in a study of blood T cell repertoires in COVID-19. Assay: immunoSEQ multiplex PCR; the TCRdb copy retains only in-frame clones and omits some. The table has roughly 28,000 clones, approximately 80% seen once; the top ten hold about two thirds. Sequenced sample: peripheral blood. Source of these receptors: a man aged 65 to 85 with acute or convalescent COVID-19.

This chain joins TRBV7-2 and TRBJ2-3, with TRBD1 matching 10 bases. Unmatched junction bases numbered 2, after V lost 3 bases and J lost 2 bases. This CDR3 contains 15 residues. The germline CDR1 and CDR2 sequences are SGHTA and FQGNSA. The CDR3 sequence: CASSFDRGPTDTQYF. CDR3 bases: TGTGCCAGCAGCTTCGACAGGGGGCCCACAGATACGCAGTATTTT.

The J gene is TRBJ1-1, the V gene TRBV19, with D tentatively TRBD1 (5 bases). The CDR3 extends over 14 amino acids. Trimming removed 5 bases at V and 6 bases at J, with 16 bases between. The germline V gene encodes CDR1 LNHDA and CDR2 SQIVND (reference sequence). The CDR3 sequence is CASSLPKGIPEAFF. The CDR3 nucleotides are TGTGCCAGTAGTCTGCCGAAGGGGATCCCTGAAGCTTTCTTT.

The J gene is TRBJ1-2, the V gene TRBV5-1; perhaps TRBD1 as D (5 bases). Per the germline V gene, CDR1 is SGHRS and CDR2 is YFSETQ. CDR3 length: 16 amino acids. V dropped 2 bases and J dropped 8 bases, with 22 bases sitting between them. The CDR3 DNA reads TGCGCCAGCAGCTTTGGCAGCCTCACTTTGGGGGGAGGCTACACCTTC. Its protein is CASSFGSLTLGGGYTF.